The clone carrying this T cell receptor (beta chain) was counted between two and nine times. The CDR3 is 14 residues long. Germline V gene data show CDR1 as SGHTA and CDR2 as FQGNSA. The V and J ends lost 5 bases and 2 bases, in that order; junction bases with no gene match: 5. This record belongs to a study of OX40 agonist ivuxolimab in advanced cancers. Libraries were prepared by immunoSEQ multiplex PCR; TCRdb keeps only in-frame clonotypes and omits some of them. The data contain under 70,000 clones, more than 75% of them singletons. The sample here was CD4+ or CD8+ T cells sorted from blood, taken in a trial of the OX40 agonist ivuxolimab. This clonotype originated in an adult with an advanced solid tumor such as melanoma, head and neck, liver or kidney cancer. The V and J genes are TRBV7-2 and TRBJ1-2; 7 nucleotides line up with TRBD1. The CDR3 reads CASSRGTVNYGYTF. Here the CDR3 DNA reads TGTGCCAGCAGCCGAGGGACAGTAAACTATGGCTACACCTTC. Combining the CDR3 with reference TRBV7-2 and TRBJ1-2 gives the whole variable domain GAGVSQSPSNKVTEKGKDVELRCDPISGHTALYWYRQSLGQGLEFLIYFQGNSAPDKSGLPSDRFSAERTGGSVSTLTIQRTQQEDSAVYLCASSRGTVNYGYTFGSGTRLTVV.